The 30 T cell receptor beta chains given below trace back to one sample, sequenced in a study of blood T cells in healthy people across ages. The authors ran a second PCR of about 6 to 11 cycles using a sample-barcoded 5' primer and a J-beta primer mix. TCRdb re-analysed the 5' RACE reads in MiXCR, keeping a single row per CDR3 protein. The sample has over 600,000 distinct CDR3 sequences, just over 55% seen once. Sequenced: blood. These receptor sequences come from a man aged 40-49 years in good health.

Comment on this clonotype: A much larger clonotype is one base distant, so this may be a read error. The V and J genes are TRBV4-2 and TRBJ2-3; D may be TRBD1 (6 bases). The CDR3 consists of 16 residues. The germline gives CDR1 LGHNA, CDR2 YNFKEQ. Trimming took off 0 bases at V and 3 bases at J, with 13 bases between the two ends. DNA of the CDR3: TGTGCCAGCAGCCAAGAGGGGACACGCCCGACAGATACGCAGTATTTT. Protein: CASSQEGTRPTDTQYF.

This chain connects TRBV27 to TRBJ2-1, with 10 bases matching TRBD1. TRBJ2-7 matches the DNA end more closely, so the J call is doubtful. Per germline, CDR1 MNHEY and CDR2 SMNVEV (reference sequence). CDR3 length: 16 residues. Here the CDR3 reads CASRTGGGGSTGEQYF. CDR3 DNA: TGTGCCAGCAGGACAGGGGGCGGAGGTAGTACGGGGGAGCAGTACTTC.

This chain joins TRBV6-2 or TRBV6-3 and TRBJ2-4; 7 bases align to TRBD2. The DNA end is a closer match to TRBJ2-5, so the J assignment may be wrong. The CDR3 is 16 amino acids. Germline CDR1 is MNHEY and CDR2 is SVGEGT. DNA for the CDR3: TGTGCCAGCAGTTACTCCCTAGCGGATTTCCAAGAGACCCAGTACTTC. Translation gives CASSYSLADFQETQYF.

CDR3 loop: CASTLSGSTYNEQFF. CDR3 nucleotide sequence: TGTGCCAGCACCTTAAGCGGGAGCACCTACAATGAGCAGTTCTTC. The genes are TRBV6-5 and TRBJ2-1; 8 bases map to TRBD2. V was pared by 7 bases and J by 2 bases, with 7 bases of the junction left unmatched. CDR1 MNHEY and CDR2 SVGAGI come from the germline V gene. CDR3 length equals 15 residues.

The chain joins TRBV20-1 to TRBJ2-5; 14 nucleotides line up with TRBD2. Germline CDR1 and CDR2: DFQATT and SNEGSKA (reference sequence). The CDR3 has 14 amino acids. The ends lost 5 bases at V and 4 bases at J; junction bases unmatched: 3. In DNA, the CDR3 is TGCAGTGCTTCCGGGACTAGCGGGGGAGAGACCCAGTACTTC. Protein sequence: CSASGTSGGETQYF.

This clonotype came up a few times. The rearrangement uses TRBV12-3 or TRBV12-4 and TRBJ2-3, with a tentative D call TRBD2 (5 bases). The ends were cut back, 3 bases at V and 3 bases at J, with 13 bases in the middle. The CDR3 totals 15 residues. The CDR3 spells CASSFGERQTDTQYF. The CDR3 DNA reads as TGTGCCAGCAGTTTTGGGGAGCGTCAAACAGATACGCAGTATTTT.

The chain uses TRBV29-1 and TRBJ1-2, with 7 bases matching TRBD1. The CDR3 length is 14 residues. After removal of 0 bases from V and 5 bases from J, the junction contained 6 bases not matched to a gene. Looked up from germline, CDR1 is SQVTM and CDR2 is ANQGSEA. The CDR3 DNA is TGCAGCGTTGAAGAAAGGGGGGACAGTTATGGCTACACCTTC. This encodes CSVEERGDSYGYTF.

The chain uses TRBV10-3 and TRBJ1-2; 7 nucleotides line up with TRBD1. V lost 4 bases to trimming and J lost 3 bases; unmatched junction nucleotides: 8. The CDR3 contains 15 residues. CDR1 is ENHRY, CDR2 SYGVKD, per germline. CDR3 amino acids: CAISGGQLADYGYTF. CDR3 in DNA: TGTGCCATCAGTGGGGGACAGCTTGCAGACTATGGCTACACCTTC.

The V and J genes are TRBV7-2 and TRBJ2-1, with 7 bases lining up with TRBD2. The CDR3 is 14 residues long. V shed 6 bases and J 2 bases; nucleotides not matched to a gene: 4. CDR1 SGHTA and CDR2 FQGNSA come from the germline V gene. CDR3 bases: TGTGCCAGCAGAACCGGGGGGACCTACAATGAGCAGTTCTTC. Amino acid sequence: CASRTGGTYNEQFF.

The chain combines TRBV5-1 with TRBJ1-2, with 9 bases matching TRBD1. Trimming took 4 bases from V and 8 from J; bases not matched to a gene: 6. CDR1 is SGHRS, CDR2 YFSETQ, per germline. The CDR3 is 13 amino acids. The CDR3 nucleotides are TGCGCCAGCAGCGCCGGACAGGGGATAGGCTACACCTTC. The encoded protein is CASSAGQGIGYTF.

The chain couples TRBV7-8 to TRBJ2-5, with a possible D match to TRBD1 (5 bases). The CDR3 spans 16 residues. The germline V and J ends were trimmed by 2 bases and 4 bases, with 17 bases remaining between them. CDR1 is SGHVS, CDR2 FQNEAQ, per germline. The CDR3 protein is CASSLTRAANLETQYF. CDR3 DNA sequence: TGTGCCAGCAGCTTAACCAGGGCGGCCAATTTAGAGACCCAGTACTTC.

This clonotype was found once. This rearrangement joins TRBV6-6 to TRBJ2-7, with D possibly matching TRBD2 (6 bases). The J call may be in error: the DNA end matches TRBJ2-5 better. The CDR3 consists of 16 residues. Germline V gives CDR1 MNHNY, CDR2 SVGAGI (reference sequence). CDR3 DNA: TGTGCCAGCAGTTACGGAGGGGCAGGGAGGCAAGAGACCCAGTACTTC. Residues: CASSYGGAGRQETQYF.

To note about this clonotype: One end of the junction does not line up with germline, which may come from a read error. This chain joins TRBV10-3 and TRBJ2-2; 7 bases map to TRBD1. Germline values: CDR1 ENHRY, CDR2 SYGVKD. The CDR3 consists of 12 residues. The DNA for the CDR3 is TGTGCCATCGGACAGGTTTCCGGGGAGCAGTTTTTT. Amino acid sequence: CAIGQVSGEQFF.

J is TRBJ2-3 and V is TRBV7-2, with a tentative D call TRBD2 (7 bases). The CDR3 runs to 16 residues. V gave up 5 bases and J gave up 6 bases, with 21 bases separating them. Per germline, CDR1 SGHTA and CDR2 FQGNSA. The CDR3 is CASSPSRGARKDTQYF. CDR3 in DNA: TGTGCCAGCAGCCCCTCCCGGGGGGCGAGGAAGGATACGCAGTATTTT.

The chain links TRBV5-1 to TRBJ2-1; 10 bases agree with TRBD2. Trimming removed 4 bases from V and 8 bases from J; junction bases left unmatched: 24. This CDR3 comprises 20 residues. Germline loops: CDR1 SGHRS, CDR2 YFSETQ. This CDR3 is CASSPKGLPQSAGGPHEQFF. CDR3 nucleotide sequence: TGCGCCAGCAGCCCGAAGGGCCTTCCGCAGTCAGCGGGGGGGCCCCATGAGCAGTTCTTC. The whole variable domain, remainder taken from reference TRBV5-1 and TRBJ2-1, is KAGVTQTPRYLIKTRGQQVTLSCSPISGHRSVSWYQQTPGQGLQFLFEYFSETQRNKGNFPGRFSGRQFSNSRSEMNVSTLELGDSALYLCASSPKGLPQSAGGPHEQFFGPGTRLTVL.

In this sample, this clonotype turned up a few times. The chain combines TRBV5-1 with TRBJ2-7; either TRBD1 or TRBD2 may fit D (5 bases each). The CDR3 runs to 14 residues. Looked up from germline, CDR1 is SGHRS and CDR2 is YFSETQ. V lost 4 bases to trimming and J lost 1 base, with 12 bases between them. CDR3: CASSEGIGSYEQYF. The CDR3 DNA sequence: TGCGCCAGCAGCGAGGGGATTGGATCCTACGAGCAGTACTTC.

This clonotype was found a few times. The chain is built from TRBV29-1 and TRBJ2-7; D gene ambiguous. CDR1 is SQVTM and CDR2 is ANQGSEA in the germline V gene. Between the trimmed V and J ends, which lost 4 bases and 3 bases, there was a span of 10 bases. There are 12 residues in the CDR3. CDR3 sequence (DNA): TGCAGCGTTGCTTATTCCAGCTACGAGCAGTACTTC. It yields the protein CSVAYSSYEQYF.

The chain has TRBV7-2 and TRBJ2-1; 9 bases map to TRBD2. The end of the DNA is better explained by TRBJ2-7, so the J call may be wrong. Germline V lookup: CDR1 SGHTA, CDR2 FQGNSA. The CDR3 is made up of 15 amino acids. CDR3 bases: TGTGCCAGCAGCCGAGGCGGGAGGGCGTACAATGAGCAGTACTTC. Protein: CASSRGGRAYNEQYF.

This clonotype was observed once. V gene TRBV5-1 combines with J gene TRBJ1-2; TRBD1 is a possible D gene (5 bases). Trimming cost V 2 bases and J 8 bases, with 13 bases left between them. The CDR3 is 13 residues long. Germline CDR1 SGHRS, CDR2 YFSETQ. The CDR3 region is CASSFGLGTGYTF. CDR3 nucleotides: TGCGCCAGCAGCTTCGGACTCGGGACCGGCTACACCTTC.

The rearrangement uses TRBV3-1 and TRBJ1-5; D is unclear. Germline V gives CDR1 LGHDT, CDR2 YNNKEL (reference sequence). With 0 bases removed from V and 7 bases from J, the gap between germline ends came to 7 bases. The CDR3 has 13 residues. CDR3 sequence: CASSQDPWQPQHF. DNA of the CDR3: TGTGCCAGCAGCCAAGACCCTTGGCAGCCCCAGCATTTT.

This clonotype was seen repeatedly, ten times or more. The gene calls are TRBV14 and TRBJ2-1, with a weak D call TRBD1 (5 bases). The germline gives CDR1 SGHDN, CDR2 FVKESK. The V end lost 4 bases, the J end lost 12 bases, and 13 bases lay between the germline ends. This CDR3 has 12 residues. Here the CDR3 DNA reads TGTGCCAGCAGCCCCCTAGGGGTCCGGCAGTTCTTC. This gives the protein CASSPLGVRQFF.

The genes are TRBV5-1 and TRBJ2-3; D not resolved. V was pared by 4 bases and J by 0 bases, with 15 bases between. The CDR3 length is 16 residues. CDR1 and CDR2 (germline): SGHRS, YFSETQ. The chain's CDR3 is CASSPHLTVSTDTQYF. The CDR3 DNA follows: TGCGCCAGCAGCCCACACCTTACAGTTAGCACAGATACGCAGTATTTT.

CDR3 amino acids: CASSLRDNPPPDYNEQFF. The CDR3 DNA follows: TGCGCCAGCAGTTTACGAGACAATCCCCCACCGGACTACAATGAGCAGTTCTTC. The genes are TRBV5-1 and TRBJ2-1; D is unresolved. In germline, CDR1 is SGHRS, CDR2 YFSETQ. The ends were cut back, 5 bases at V and 3 bases at J, with 24 bases in the middle. The CDR3 is 18 residues long. The full variable domain, completed using reference TRBV5-1 and TRBJ2-1, is KAGVTQTPRYLIKTRGQQVTLSCSPISGHRSVSWYQQTPGQGLQFLFEYFSETQRNKGNFPGRFSGRQFSNSRSEMNVSTLELGDSALYLCASSLRDNPPPDYNEQFFGPGTRLTVL.

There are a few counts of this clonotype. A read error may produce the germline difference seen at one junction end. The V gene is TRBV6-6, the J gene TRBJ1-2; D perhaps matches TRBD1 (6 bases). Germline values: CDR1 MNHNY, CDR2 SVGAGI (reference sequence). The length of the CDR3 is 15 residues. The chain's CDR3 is CASSKQGSSKYGYTF. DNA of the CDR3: TGTGCCAGCAGCAAACAGGGCAGCTCTAAGTATGGCTACACCTTC.

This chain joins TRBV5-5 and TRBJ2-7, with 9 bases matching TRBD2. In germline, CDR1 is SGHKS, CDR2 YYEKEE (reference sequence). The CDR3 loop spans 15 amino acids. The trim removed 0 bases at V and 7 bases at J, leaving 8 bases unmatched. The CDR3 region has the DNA TGTGCCAGCAGCTTGGCTTTCGCGGGAGGGCGAGAGCAGTACTTC. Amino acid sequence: CASSLAFAGGREQYF.

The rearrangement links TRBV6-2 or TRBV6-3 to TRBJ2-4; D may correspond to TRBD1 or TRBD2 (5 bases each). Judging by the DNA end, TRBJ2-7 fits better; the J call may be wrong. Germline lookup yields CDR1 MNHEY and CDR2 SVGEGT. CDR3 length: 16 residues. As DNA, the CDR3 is TGTGCCAGCAGTTACGGACCACGGGACCCCTCCTACGAGCAGTACTTC. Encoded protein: CASSYGPRDPSYEQYF.

The CDR3 sequence: CASSFDLGSGYSTDTQYF. The CDR3 DNA follows: TGTGCCAGCAGCTTCGACCTCGGTAGCGGCTATAGCACAGATACGCAGTATTTT. The chain links TRBV7-2 to TRBJ2-3; D possibly corresponds to TRBD2 (6 bases). The CDR3 is 18 amino acids. Germline CDR1 is SGHTA and CDR2 is FQGNSA. V gave up 3 bases and J gave up 0 bases, with 19 bases separating them.

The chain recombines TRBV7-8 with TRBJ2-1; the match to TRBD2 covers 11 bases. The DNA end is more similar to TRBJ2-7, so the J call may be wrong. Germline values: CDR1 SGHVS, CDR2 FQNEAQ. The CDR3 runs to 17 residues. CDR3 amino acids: CASSLRPGLADYNEQYF. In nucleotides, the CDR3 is TGTGCCAGCAGCTTACGCCCGGGACTAGCGGACTACAATGAGCAGTACTTC.

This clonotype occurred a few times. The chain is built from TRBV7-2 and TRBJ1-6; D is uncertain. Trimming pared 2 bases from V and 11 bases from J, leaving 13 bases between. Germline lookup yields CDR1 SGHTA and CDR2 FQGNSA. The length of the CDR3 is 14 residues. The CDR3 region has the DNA TGTGCCAGCAGCTTAAGCCAGTTGGAACCACCCCTCCACTTT. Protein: CASSLSQLEPPLHF.

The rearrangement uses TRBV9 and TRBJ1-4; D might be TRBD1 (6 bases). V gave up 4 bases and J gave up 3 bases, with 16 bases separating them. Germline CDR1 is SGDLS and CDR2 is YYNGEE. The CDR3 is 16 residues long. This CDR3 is CASSIGTTPPNEKLFF. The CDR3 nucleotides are TGTGCCAGCAGCATCGGGACAACCCCACCTAATGAAAAACTGTTTTTT.